The sequence of this T cell receptor (beta chain) was determined in a study of shared clonotypes between healthy human individuals. Study information: Each donor's CD4 naive and CD4 memory cells filled three plates apiece, CD8 naive two, and CD8 memory one.

The naive CD8 population came from CD45RO-negative cells selected for CCR7, without terminally differentiated effector memory CD45RA+ cells. The V end was cut by 2 bases, the J end by 3 bases, with 11 bases between. This CDR3 contains 15 residues. The germline CDR1 and CDR2 sequences are SNHLY and FYNNEI. Assay used: immunoSEQ multiplex PCR; TCRdb lists only in-frame clones, some missing. The table lists about 590,000 clones, about 95% of them singletons, with 0.095% to 0.12% in the top ten. This receptor was obtained from a woman in her 30s in good health. Material: naive CD8+ T cells sorted from blood. The chain links TRBV2 to TRBJ2-1, with D unclear. The CDR3 loop reads CASSERQSFYNEQFF. The CDR3, as DNA: TGTGCCAGCAGTGAAAGGCAGAGCTTCTACAATGAGCAGTTCTTC.